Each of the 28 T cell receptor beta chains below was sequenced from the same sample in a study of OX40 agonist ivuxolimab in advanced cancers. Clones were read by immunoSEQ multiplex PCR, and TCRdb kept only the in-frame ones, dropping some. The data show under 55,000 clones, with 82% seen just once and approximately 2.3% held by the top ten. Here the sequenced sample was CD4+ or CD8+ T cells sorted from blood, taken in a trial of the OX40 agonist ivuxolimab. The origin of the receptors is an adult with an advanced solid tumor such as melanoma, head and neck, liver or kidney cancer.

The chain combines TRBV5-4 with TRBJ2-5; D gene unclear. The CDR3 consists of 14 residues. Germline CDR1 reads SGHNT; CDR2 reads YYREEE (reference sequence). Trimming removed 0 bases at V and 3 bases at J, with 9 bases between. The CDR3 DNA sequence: TGTGCCAGCAGCTTGGGGATCGGCGAAGAGACCCAGTACTTC. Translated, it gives CASSLGIGEETQYF.

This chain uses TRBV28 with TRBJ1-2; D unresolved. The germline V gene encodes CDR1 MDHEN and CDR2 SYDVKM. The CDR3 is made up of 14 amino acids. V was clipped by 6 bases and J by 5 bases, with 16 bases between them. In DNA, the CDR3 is TGTGCCAGCAGGTCGCCAGGATTCGGGTATGGCTACACCTTC. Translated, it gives CASRSPGFGYGYTF.

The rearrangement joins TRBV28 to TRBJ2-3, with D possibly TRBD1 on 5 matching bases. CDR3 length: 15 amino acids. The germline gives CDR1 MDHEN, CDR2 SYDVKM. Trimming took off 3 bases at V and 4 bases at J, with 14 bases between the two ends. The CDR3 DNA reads TGTGCCAGCAGTTTTAGCAGGGTTTGGTCAGATACGCAGTATTTT. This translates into CASSFSRVWSDTQYF.

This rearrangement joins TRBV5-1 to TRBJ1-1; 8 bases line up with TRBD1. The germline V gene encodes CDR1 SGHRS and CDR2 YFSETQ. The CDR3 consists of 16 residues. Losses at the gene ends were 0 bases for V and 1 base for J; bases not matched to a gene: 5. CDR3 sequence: CASSLGRGTGNTEAFF. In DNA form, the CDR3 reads TGCGCCAGCAGCTTGGGGCGGGGGACAGGGAACACTGAAGCTTTCTTT.

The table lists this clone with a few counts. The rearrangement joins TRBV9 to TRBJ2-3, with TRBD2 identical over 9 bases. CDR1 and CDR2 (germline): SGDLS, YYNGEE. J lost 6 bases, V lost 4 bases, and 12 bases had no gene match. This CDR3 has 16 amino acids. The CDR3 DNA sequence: TGTGCCAGCAGCCCTCGCGGGGGGGGGAACGCTGATACGCAGTATTTT. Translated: CASSPRGGGNADTQYF.

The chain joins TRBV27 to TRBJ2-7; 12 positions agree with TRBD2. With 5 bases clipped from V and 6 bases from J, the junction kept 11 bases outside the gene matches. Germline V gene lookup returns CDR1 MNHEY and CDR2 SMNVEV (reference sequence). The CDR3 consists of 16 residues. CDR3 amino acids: CASSPSTSGRGVEQYF. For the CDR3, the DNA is TGTGCCAGCAGTCCCTCGACTAGCGGGAGAGGGGTCGAGCAGTACTTC.

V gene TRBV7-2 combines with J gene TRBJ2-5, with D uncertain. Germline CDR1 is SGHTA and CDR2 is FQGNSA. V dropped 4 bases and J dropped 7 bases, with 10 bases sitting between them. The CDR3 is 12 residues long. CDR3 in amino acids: CASSSRTVTQYF. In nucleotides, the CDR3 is TGTGCCAGCAGCTCCAGGACGGTGACCCAGTACTTC.

The CDR3 loop is CASSTGTAGNQPQHF. The DNA for the CDR3 is TGTGCCAGCAGCACCGGGACAGCGGGCAATCAGCCCCAGCATTTT. This chain connects TRBV7-9 to TRBJ1-5, with 7 bases lining up with TRBD1. Germline-derived CDR1 and CDR2 are SEHNR and FQNEAQ (reference sequence). V lost 5 bases, J lost 2 bases, and 6 bases stayed unmatched. CDR3 length equals 15 residues.

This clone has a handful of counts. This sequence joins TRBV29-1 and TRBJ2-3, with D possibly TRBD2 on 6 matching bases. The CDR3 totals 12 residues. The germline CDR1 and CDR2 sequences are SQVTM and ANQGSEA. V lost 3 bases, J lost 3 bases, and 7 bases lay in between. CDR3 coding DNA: TGCAGCGTTGAGGCGGGGACAGATACGCAGTATTTT. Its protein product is CSVEAGTDTQYF.

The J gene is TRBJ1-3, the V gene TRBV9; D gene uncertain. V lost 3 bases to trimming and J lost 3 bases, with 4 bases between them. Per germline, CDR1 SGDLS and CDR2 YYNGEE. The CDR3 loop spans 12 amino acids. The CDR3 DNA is TGTGCCAGCAGCGGCAGTGGAAACACCATATATTTT. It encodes CASSGSGNTIYF.

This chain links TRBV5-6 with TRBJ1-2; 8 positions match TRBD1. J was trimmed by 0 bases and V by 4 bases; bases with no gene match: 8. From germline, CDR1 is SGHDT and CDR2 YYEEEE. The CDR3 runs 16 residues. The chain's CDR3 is CASSPGQGRANYGYTF. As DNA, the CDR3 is TGTGCCAGCAGCCCAGGACAGGGCCGAGCTAACTATGGCTACACCTTC.

This chain's CDR3 is CASRRDRGQETQYF. Here the CDR3 DNA reads TGTGCCAGTAGACGGGACAGGGGCCAAGAGACCCAGTACTTC. The chain couples TRBV19 to TRBJ2-5; 10 nucleotides match TRBD1. CDR3 length: 14 residues. V dropped 6 bases and J dropped 1; count of bases not matched to a gene: 2. Germline CDR1 and CDR2: LNHDA and SQIVND (reference sequence).

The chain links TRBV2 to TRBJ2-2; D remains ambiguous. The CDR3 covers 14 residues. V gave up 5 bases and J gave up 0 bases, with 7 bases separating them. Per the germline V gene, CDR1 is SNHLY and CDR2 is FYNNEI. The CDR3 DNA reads TGTGCCAGCAGTAGGGCTTCGAACACCGGGGAGCTGTTTTTT. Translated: CASSRASNTGELFF.

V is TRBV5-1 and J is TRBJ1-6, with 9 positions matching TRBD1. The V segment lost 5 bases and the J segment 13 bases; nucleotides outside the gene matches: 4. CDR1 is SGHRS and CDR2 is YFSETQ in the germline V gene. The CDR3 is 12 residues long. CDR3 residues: CASRIDRGPLHF. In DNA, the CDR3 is TGCGCCAGCAGGATCGACAGGGGGCCCCTCCACTTT.

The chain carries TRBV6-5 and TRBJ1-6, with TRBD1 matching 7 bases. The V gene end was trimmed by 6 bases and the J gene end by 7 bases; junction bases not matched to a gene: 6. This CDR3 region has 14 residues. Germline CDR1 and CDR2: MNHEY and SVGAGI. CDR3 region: CASSYRDRNSPLHF. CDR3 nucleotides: TGTGCCAGCAGCTACCGGGACAGAAATTCACCCCTCCACTTT.

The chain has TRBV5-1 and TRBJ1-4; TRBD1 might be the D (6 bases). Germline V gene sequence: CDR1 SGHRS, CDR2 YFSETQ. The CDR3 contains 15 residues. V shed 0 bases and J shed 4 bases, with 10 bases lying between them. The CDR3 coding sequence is TGCGCCAGCAGCTTGGGACAGGCGTTTAATGAAAAACTGTTTTTT. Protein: CASSLGQAFNEKLFF.

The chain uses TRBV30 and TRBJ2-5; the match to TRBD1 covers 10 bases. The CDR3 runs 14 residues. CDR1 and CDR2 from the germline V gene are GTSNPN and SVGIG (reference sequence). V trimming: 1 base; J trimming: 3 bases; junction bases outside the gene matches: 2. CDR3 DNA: TGTGCCTGGAGTGCCGGGACAGGGGAAGAGACCCAGTACTTC. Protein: CAWSAGTGEETQYF. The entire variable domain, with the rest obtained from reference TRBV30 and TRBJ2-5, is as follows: SQTIHQWPATLVQPVGSPLSLECTVEGTSNPNLYWYRQAAGRGLQLLFYSVGIGQISSEVPQNLSASRPQDRQFILSSKKLLLSDSGFYLCAWSAGTGEETQYFGPGTRLLVL.

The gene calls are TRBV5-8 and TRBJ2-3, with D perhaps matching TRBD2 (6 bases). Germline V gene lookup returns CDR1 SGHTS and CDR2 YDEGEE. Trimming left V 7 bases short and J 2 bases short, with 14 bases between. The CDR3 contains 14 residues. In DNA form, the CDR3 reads TGTGCCAGCTCCCTGGGGCGGGACACAGATACGCAGTATTTT. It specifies CASSLGRDTDTQYF.

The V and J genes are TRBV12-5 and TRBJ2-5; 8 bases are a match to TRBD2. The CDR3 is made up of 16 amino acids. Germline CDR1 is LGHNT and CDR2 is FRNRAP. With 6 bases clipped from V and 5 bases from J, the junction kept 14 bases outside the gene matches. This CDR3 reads CASGTGGVSLGETQYF. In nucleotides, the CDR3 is TGTGCTAGTGGCACCGGGGGGGTGAGCCTCGGGGAGACCCAGTACTTC.

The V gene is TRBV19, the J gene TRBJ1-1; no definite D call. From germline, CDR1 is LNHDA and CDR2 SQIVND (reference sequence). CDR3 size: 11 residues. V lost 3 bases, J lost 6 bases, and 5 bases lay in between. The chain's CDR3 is CASSIRAEAFF. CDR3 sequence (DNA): TGTGCCAGTAGTATCCGGGCTGAAGCTTTCTTT.

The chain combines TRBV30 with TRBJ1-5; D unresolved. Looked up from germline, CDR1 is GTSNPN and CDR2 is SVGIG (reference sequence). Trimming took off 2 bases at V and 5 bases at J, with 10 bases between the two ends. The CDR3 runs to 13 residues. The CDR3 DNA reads TGTGCCTGGAGTCCCGGGTGGGATCAGCCCCAGCATTTT. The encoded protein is CAWSPGWDQPQHF.

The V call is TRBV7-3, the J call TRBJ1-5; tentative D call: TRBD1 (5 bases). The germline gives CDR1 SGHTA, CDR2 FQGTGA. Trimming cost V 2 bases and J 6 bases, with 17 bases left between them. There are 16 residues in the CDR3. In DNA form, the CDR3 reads TGTGCCAGCAGCTTAGCGGCAGGGATGATGGGTCAGCCCCAGCATTTT. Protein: CASSLAAGMMGQPQHF.

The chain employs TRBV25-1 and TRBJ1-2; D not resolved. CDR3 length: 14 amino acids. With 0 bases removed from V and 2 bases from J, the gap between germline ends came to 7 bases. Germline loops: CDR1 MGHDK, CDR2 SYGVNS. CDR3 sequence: CASSEYRRNYGYTF. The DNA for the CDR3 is TGTGCCAGCAGTGAATACAGGAGGAACTATGGCTACACCTTC.

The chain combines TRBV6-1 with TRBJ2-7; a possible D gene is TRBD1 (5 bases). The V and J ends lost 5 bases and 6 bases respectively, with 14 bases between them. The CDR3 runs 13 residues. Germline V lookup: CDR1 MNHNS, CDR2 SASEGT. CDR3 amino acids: CASSLEGQGEQYF. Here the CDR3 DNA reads TGTGCCAGCAGTTTGGAAGGGCAGGGCGAGCAGTACTTC.

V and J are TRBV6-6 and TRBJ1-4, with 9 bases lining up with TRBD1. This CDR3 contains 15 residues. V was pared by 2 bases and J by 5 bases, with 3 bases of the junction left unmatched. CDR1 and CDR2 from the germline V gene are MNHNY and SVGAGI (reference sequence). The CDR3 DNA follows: TGTGCCAGCAGTTACGCGACAGGGGGAAATGAAAAACTGTTTTTT. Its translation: CASSYATGGNEKLFF.

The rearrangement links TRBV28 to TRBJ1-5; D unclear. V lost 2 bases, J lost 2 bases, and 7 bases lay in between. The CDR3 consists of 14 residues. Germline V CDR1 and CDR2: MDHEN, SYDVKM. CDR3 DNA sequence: TGTGCCAGCAGTTTAATCCAGGGCAATCAGCCCCAGCATTTT. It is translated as CASSLIQGNQPQHF.

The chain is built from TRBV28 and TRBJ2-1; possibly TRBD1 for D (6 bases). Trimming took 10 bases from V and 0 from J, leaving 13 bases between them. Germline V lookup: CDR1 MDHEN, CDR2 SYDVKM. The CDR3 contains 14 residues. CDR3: CATIRGGSYNEQFF. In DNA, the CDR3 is TGTGCCACCATCAGGGGTGGCTCCTACAATGAGCAGTTCTTC. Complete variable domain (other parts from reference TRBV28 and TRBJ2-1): DVKVTQSSRYLVKRTGEKVFLECVQDMDHENMFWYRQDPGLGLRLIYFSYDVKMKEKGDIPEGYSVSREKKERFSLILESASTNQTSMYLCATIRGGSYNEQFFGPGTRLTVL.

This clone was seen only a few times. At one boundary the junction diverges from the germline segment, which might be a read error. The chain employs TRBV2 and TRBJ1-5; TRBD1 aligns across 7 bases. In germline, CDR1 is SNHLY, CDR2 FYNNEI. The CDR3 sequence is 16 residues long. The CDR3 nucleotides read TGTGCCAGCAGAGAAGGGGGCAGGAGGAGCAATCAGCCCCAGCATTTT. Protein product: CASREGGRRSNQPQHF.